This TCR beta chain emerged from a study of T cells expressing NK-cell markers. Across the study: Repertoires of TCR beta were obtained from T cells sorted as CD3+CD56+NKG2C+, CD3+CD56+NKG2C- and CD3+CD56-NKG2C+. Seven donors tested HCMV-seropositive and one tested seronegative among the eight sequenced.

The length of the CDR3 is 15 residues. Germline CDR1 reads ENHRY; CDR2 reads SYGVKD. Study-level points and caveats: Where several donors were concerned, these clonotypes also led the CD3+CD56-NKG2C+ fraction. It is unclear if expanded NKG2C-expressing clones target HCMV antigens.

From its re-call of the 5' RACE reads, TCRdb lists each CDR3 protein once, without DNA. This sample's clone table lists 350,000 to 500,000 distinct CDR3 sequences. With regard to this clonotype: Antigen unknown.

The sequence derives from a woman between 18 and 70 years old in good health. This chain joins TRBV10-3 and TRBJ2-7; TCRdb's D call of TRBD2 is untestable without DNA. The sequencing sample was made of blood T cells: a sorted CD56 or NKG2C T cell subset, CD4+ or CD8+ T cells, or bulk PBMC T cells (not recorded which). This chain's CDR3 is CAISESAGGQNEQYF.